This TCR beta chain is drawn from a study of Graves' ophthalmopathy and Graves' hyperthyroidism. General study results and limits: Built on 13 signatures, a model told ophthalmopathy apart from stable hyperthyroidism with approximately 88% sensitivity and approximately 80% specificity.

This clonotype was counted only a few times. The target antigen is unknown. RNA served as the template for amplifying TCR beta CDR3 regions. Following a first-round RT-PCR that used HTBI primers, a second-round multiplex PCR was carried out. TCRdb re-analysed the multiplex PCR reads in MiXCR, keeping a single row per CDR3 protein. The sample lists over a million distinct CDR3 sequences; 36% were seen once. Source material: peripheral blood or thyroid tissue (not recorded which). This clonotype was sampled from an adult man with Graves' hyperthyroidism.

This CDR3 is CASSSSDGQETQYF. In nucleotides, the CDR3 is TGTGCCAGCAGCTCCTCGGACGGACAAGAGACCCAGTACTTC. V and J are TRBV5-8 and TRBJ2-5; no clear D gene. The CDR3 runs 14 residues. V was trimmed by 3 bases and J by 2 bases, leaving 11 bases between them. The germline V gene encodes CDR1 SGHTS and CDR2 YDEGEE.